This T cell receptor (beta chain) was captured by sequencing in a study of blood T cell repertoires in COVID-19. Clones were read by immunoSEQ multiplex PCR, and TCRdb kept only the in-frame ones, dropping some. The table has approximately 300,000 clones, around 86% seen once. V lost 0 bases to trimming and J lost 1 base, with 10 bases between them. Germline V CDR1 and CDR2: LGHNA, YNFKEQ. The CDR3 length is 15 residues. The chain recombines TRBV4-2 with TRBJ2-7; possible D gene TRBD2, 5 bases. The sample consisted of PBMCs or T cells enriched from blood (not recorded which). The sequence derives from a woman between 18 and 29 years old who had recovered from COVID-19. For the CDR3, the DNA is TGTGCCAGCAGCCAAGACCCCGGGATGTCCTACGAGCAGTACTTC. This sequence encodes CASSQDPGMSYEQYF.